This TCR beta chain appears in the sequencing data of a study of T cells in Graves' hyperthyroidism and ophthalmopathy. Regarding the study as a whole: The model predicted ophthalmopathy a median around 6.5 months before onset.

Researchers took RNA transcripts and amplified the TCR beta CDR3 regions from them. The HTBI primer set served for first-round RT-PCR of the TCR CDR3. TCRdb fed the multiplex PCR reads into MiXCR, producing one record per CDR3 protein. The data contain roughly 500,000 distinct CDR3 sequences, roughly 50% of them seen just once; the ten biggest clones take up around 19%. CDR1 and CDR2 from the germline V gene are SGHTA and FQGNSA. V was clipped by 4 bases and J by 5 bases; unmatched bases: 10. The CDR3 runs to 16 residues. This clonotype was recorded once. Its antigen is undetermined. Patients were excluded because of uncontrolled infection, other autoimmune disease, pregnancy or lactation.

The sequencing sample was made of peripheral blood or thyroid tissue (not recorded which). V gene TRBV7-2 combines with J gene TRBJ2-5; 10 bases are a match to TRBD1. The receptor comes from an adult woman with Graves' disease, either hyperthyroidism or ophthalmopathy (not recorded which). The CDR3 here is CASSSRQGASGETQYF. The CDR3 DNA sequence: TGTGCCAGCAGCTCTAGACAGGGGGCCTCCGGGGAGACCCAGTACTTC.